These T cell receptor beta chains were read from a single sample in a study of T-cell memory formation after mild COVID-19. Each CDR3 protein gets one entry after TCRdb re-called the 5' RACE reads with MiXCR. The sample lists under 300,000 distinct CDR3 sequences, roughly a tenth seen once, with 20% to 25% in the top ten. Sequenced input: PBMCs or a T cell subset sorted from them (not recorded which). These receptors came from a man between 18 and 29 years old who had mild COVID-19 (a few samples of this study predate the infection). Cell type and time point are not known. CDR3s include the opening cysteine and the closing phenylalanine or tryptophan. D genes are given only for firm matches. Clone size is stated in some rows and not others, as once, few, many or a class when expanded.

j_gene,len,d_gene,abundance,v_gene,CDR3aa,CDR3nt
TRBJ2-2,15,TRBD2,few,TRBV7-3,CASSSGLAANGELFF,TGTGCCAGCAGCTCGGGACTAGCGGCAAATGGGGAGCTGTTTTTT
TRBJ2-1,15,NA,NA,TRBV7-9,CASSLMASSYNEQFF,TGTGCCAGCAGCTTAATGGCCAGCTCCTACAATGAGCAGTTCTTC
TRBJ2-1,15,NA,NA,TRBV4-3,CASSRAANSYNEQFF,TGCGCCAGCAGCCGGGCGGCTAACTCCTACAATGAGCAGTTCTTC
TRBJ2-7,12,NA,NA,TRBV6-2/TRBV6-3,CASSPNQGEQYF,TGTGCCAGCAGCCCTAACCAAGGGGAGCAGTACTTC
TRBJ2-2,13,NA,few,TRBV9,CASSDRNTGELFF,TGTGCCAGCAGCGACAGGAACACCGGGGAGCTGTTTTTT
TRBJ2-1,11,NA,many,TRBV12-3/TRBV12-4,CASRERNEQFF,TGTGCCAGCAGAGAGCGAAATGAGCAGTTCTTC
TRBJ2-3,15,TRBD1,NA,TRBV9,CASSEGARIPDTQYF,TGTGCCAGCAGCGAGGGGGCCCGGATCCCAGATACGCAGTATTTT
TRBJ2-1,13,TRBD2,many,TRBV20-1,CSAGTSGLNEQFF,TGCAGTGCTGGGACTAGCGGCCTGAATGAGCAGTTCTTC
TRBJ2-5,14,NA,NA,TRBV7-7,CASSLVGALETQYF,TGTGCCAGCAGCTTAGTGGGAGCGCTGGAGACCCAGTACTTC
TRBJ2-3,13,NA,NA,TRBV29-1,CTGSLAGGEAQYF,TGCACCGGGTCCTTGGCCGGGGGAGAGGCGCAGTATTTT
TRBJ2-4,15,NA,NA,TRBV12-3/TRBV12-4,CASSQWTESKNIQYF,TGTGCCAGTAGTCAGTGGACGGAAAGCAAAAACATTCAGTACTTC
TRBJ1-2,17,NA,many,TRBV4-2,CASSQGPGSSSAAGYTF,TGTGCCAGCAGCCAAGGCCCAGGCTCCTCTTCAGCCGCTGGCTACACCTTC
TRBJ2-5,14,TRBD2,few,TRBV20-1,CSALLAGAQETQYF,TGCAGTGCCCTACTAGCGGGGGCCCAAGAGACCCAGTACTTC
TRBJ1-2,13,NA,many,TRBV20-1,CSARGDRAYGYTF,TGCAGTGCTAGAGGCGACAGAGCCTATGGCTACACCTTC
TRBJ1-1,11,NA,NA,TRBV7-2,CASSLLRVAFF,TGTGCCAGCAGCCTACTACGGGTAGCTTTCTTT
TRBJ1-6,14,NA,NA,TRBV7-9,CASSLVVGNSPLHF,TGTGCCAGCAGCTTAGTGGTTGGGAATTCACCCCTCCACTTT
TRBJ2-7,13,NA,NA,TRBV5-1,CASSREGTHEQYF,TGCGCCAGCAGCAGGGAAGGTACCCACGAGCAGTACTTC
TRBJ2-2,14,NA,many,TRBV29-1,CSVGQTTNTGELFF,TGCAGCGTTGGACAGACGACGAACACCGGGGAGCTGTTTTTT
TRBJ1-6,15,NA,few,TRBV6-2/TRBV6-3,CASGAVYYDNSPLHF,TGTGCCAGCGGCGCGGTGTACTATGATAATTCACCCCTCCACTTT
TRBJ1-1,18,TRBD1,many,TRBV7-6,CASSTRWGQGLIVTEAFF,TGTGCCAGCAGCACTCGGTGGGGACAGGGTTTAATCGTAACTGAAGCTTTCTTT
TRBJ2-2,16,TRBD2,many,TRBV5-1,CASSIRLAGDTGELFF,TGCGCCAGCAGCATCCGACTAGCGGGGGACACCGGGGAGCTGTTTTTT
TRBJ2-7,15,NA,many,TRBV6-5,CASSFSIFGSDEQYF,TGTGCCAGCAGTTTTTCTATCTTTGGTAGCGACGAGCAGTACTTC
TRBJ1-3,12,NA,NA,TRBV10-3,CAIMTGGNTIYF,TGTGCCATCATGACTGGGGGAAACACCATATATTTT
TRBJ1-5,15,NA,few,TRBV6-5,CASRLQGPRNQPQHF,TGTGCCAGCAGATTACAGGGACCTAGGAATCAGCCCCAGCATTTT
TRBJ2-1,15,NA,many,TRBV6-5,CASSYSWSSYNEQFF,TGTGCCAGCAGTTACTCGTGGAGCTCCTACAATGAGCAGTTCTTC
TRBJ2-1,14,TRBD2,NA,TRBV20-1,CSPHASGGAYEQFF,TGCAGTCCTCACGCTAGCGGGGGGGCGTATGAGCAGTTCTTC